This TCR beta chain originates from a study of cytomegalovirus exposure and HLA in healthy donors. PCR primers comprised 60 Vbeta and 13 Jbeta primers. Produced via immunoSEQ multiplex PCR; TCRdb's table is partial and in-frame only. The repertoire holds some 130,000 clones, with less than 10% as singletons. V gave up 5 bases and J gave up 14 bases; unmatched junction bases: 16. The CDR3 has 15 amino acids. The germline V gene has CDR1 MNHEY and CDR2 SMNVEV (reference sequence). The V and J genes are TRBV27 and TRBJ2-1; 9 bases align to TRBD2. The clonotype was recovered from a man in his fifties or sixties in good health and CMV-seronegative. Material: PBMCs. The CDR3 here is CASSAGRGNVAGEFF. The CDR3, as DNA: TGTGCCAGCAGTGCAGGGAGGGGTAACGTAGCGGGAGAGTTCTTC.